This TCR beta chain was retrieved from a study of blood T cell repertoires in COVID-19. Whole-study context: The United States, Italy and Spain supplied acute and convalescent COVID-19 samples. The analysed material was cDNA or gDNA that came from T cells, B-cell-depleted T cells, or PBMCs.

This clone appeared once. CDR3 length equals 16 residues. V was trimmed by 8 bases and J by 2 bases, leaving 19 bases between them. Germline CDR1 reads LNHDA; CDR2 reads SQIVND (reference sequence). Authors' methods: Amplification with reference gene primers provided the estimates of nucleated cell counts. Clones were read by immunoSEQ multiplex PCR, and TCRdb kept only the in-frame ones, dropping some. The V and J calls and clone size were taken over from that table, and D and trimming were inferred from the DNA. This table holds about 240,000 clones, around 86% found once. The sequenced sample was peripheral blood. V gene TRBV19 combines with J gene TRBJ1-5; D is perhaps TRBD1 (5 bases). The receptor's source is a woman in her sixties with active or convalescent COVID-19. CDR3 in DNA: TGTGCCAGTCACTTTGGCGGGGGAGGAGGCAATCAGCCCCAGCATTTT. Translating gives CASHFGGGGGNQPQHF.